Listed here are 10 T cell receptor beta chains from one sample, sequenced in a study of identical twins. MiXCR, applied by TCRdb to the 5' RACE reads, yields one record per CDR3 protein. The sample consists of hundreds of thousands of distinct CDR3 sequences, roughly 20% of them appearing once. The data also belong to a second study, concerning T cells expressing NK-cell markers.

Source material: PBMCs. All receptors derive from a woman aged 18 to 35 in good health.

Only a few counts were recorded for this clonotype. The rearrangement links TRBV12-3 or TRBV12-4 to TRBJ2-1; 9 bases are a match to TRBD2. This CDR3 has 14 amino acids. The V and J ends lost 3 bases and 10 bases, in that order; junction bases with no gene match: 7. CDR3 loop: CASSFMLAGSEQFF. The DNA of the CDR3 is TGTGCCAGCAGTTTTATGCTAGCGGGATCCGAGCAGTTCTTC.

This chain connects TRBV27 to TRBJ2-5; D is possibly TRBD2 (6 bases). The CDR3 loop spans 13 amino acids. The V gene's germline CDR1 is MNHEY and CDR2 SMNVEV (reference sequence). Between the trimmed V and J ends, which lost 4 bases and 5 bases, there was a span of 11 bases. The CDR3 DNA sequence: TGTGCCAGCAGTTCCGGGGGTGCGGAGACCCAGTACTTC. This gives the protein CASSSGGAETQYF.

At least ten counts were recorded for this clonotype. The chain combines TRBV28 with TRBJ2-2; D is uncertain. Trimming cost V 5 bases and J 5 bases, with 12 bases left between them. The germline CDR1 and CDR2 sequences are MDHEN and SYDVKM. CDR3 length: 14 residues. The DNA of the CDR3 is TGTGCCAGCAGTAGGTCCACCTCGACCGGGGAGCTGTTTTTT. This codes for CASSRSTSTGELFF.

This clonotype was counted only a few times. This sequence joins TRBV12-3 or TRBV12-4 and TRBJ1-4; a weak D match, TRBD1 (5 bases). Trimming shortened V by 5 bases and J by 5 bases, and 15 bases separated the two germline ends. This CDR3 region has 15 residues. CDR3 sequence (DNA): TGTGCCAGCAGTGGCCCGGGACCGGGCAATGAAAAACTGTTTTTT. Its protein product is CASSGPGPGNEKLFF.

This clonotype has at least ten counts. V is TRBV7-9 and J is TRBJ2-3; D call uncertain. V was cut by 8 bases and J by 4 bases, with 7 bases left in between. Germline V gene lookup returns CDR1 SEHNR and CDR2 FQNEAQ (reference sequence). The CDR3 loop spans 11 amino acids. As DNA, the CDR3 is TGTGCCAGCGAACGGGCAGATACGCAGTATTTT. This encodes CASERADTQYF.

This clonotype has just a few counts. The V gene is TRBV29-1, the J gene TRBJ2-3, with 7 bases lining up with TRBD1. Unmatched junction bases numbered 10, after V lost 7 bases and J lost 0 bases. Looked up from germline, CDR1 is SQVTM and CDR2 is ANQGSEA. The CDR3 runs to 15 residues. The DNA for the CDR3 is TGCAGCGCCCCAGGGGGTTCGACTAGCACAGATACGCAGTATTTT. Its protein is CSAPGGSTSTDTQYF.

This chain links TRBV12-5 with TRBJ2-7; TRBD2 aligns across 10 bases. In germline, CDR1 is LGHNT, CDR2 FRNRAP. This CDR3 is built from 14 residues. Losses at the gene ends were 5 bases for V and 4 bases for J; bases not matched to a gene: 5. The CDR3 loop is CASGRLAGDYEQYF. The CDR3 DNA follows: TGTGCTAGTGGTCGACTAGCGGGTGATTACGAGCAGTACTTC.

This chain joins TRBV5-6 and TRBJ2-2; either TRBD1 or TRBD2 may supply D (5 bases each). Trimming took off 4 bases at V and 6 bases at J, with 13 bases between the two ends. Germline V gives CDR1 SGHDT, CDR2 YYEEEE. The CDR3 runs 14 residues. CDR3 sequence (DNA): TGTGCCAGCAGCCGGGGACCTCCGTCCGGGGAGCTGTTTTTT. Translation gives CASSRGPPSGELFF. Supplemented by reference TRBV5-6 and TRBJ2-2, the full variable domain reads DAGVTQSPTHLIKTRGQQVTLRCSPKSGHDTVSWYQQALGQGPQFIFQYYEEEERQRGNFPDRFSGHQFPNYSSELNVNALLLGDSALYLCASSRGPPSGELFFGEGSRLTVL.

This clonotype has just a few counts. The V call is TRBV20-1, the J call TRBJ1-1, with D uncertain. The CDR3 loop spans 13 amino acids. Trimming stripped 5 bases from V and 2 bases from J, with 12 bases between. Germline V CDR1 and CDR2: DFQATT, SNEGSKA (reference sequence). The chain's CDR3 is CSAPRPSNTEAFF. The CDR3 bases are TGCAGTGCTCCAAGACCCTCAAACACTGAAGCTTTCTTT.

The chain combines TRBV18 with TRBJ2-5, with 10 bases that match TRBD1. Germline trimming cut 2 bases from V and 4 bases from J; bases unmatched to any gene: 4. Germline-derived CDR1 and CDR2 are KGHSH and LQKENI. This CDR3 has 15 amino acids. This chain's CDR3 is CASSPSDRGSETQYF. In DNA, the CDR3 is TGTGCCAGCTCACCATCGGACAGGGGGTCAGAGACCCAGTACTTC.